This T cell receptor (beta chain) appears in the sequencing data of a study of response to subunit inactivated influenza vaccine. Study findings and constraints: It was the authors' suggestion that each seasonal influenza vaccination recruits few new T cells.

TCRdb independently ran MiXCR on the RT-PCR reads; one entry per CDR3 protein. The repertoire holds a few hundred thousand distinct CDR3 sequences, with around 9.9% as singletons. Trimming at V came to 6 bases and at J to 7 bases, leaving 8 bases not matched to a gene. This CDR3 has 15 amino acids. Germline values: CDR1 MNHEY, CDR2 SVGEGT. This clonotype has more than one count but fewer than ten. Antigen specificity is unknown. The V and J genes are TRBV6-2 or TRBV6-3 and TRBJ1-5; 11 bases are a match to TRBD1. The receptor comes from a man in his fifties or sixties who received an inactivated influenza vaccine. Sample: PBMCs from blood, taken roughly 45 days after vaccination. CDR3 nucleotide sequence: TGTGCCAGCAGACCAACCGGGACAGGGGGACAGCCCCAGCATTTT. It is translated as CASRPTGTGGQPQHF.